This passage covers 31 T cell receptor beta chains from one sample sequenced in a study of PD-L1 blockade in urothelial cancer. The sample's time point: peripheral blood 6 weeks after treatment start. TCRdb keeps only in-frame clones here, not all; method: immunoSEQ multiplex PCR. This table has 40,000 or so clones, about 86% appearing once. Sequencing was performed on PBMCs, taken around atezolizumab (anti-PD-L1) treatment. The receptor source for this set is a man aged 55 to 70 with urothelial cancer.

The V gene is TRBV10-3, the J gene TRBJ2-3; 12 nucleotides match TRBD2. Germline CDR1 is ENHRY and CDR2 is SYGVKD. V was clipped by 2 bases and J by 4 bases; unmatched bases: 7. This CDR3 is built from 17 residues. CDR3 coding DNA: TGTGCCATCAGTGAGGCCCCTAGCGGGGGGGCCTCAGATACGCAGTATTTT. Amino acids: CAISEAPSGGASDTQYF.

The CDR3 loop reads CASSIIEGSTDTQYF. The CDR3 nucleotides are TGTGCCAGTAGTATAATAGAGGGAAGCACAGATACGCAGTATTTT. The rearrangement links TRBV19 to TRBJ2-3; tentative D call: TRBD2 (5 bases). Germline CDR1 LNHDA, CDR2 SQIVND (reference sequence). This CDR3 is 15 amino acids long. V lost 2 bases to trimming and J lost 0 bases, with 9 bases between them.

The chain couples TRBV4-1 to TRBJ2-7; D is perhaps TRBD2 (5 bases). The length of the CDR3 is 16 residues. The V end lost 3 bases, the J end lost 1 base, and 16 bases lay between the germline ends. Germline-derived CDR1 and CDR2 are MGHRA and YSYEKL. CDR3 loop: CASSQEAPGGSYEQYF. The CDR3 nucleotides are TGCGCCAGCAGCCAGGAGGCGCCCGGCGGGTCCTACGAGCAGTACTTC.

The V call is TRBV5-4, the J call TRBJ1-1; D unresolved. The CDR3 loop spans 16 amino acids. Trimming took off 0 bases at V and 1 base at J, with 13 bases between the two ends. Germline V gives CDR1 SGHNT, CDR2 YYREEE (reference sequence). The CDR3 DNA reads TGTGCCAGCAGCTTGGCAGGCCTCGCTGGGAACACTGAAGCTTTCTTT. Residues: CASSLAGLAGNTEAFF. Looking up the rest from reference TRBV5-4 and TRBJ1-1 gives the full variable domain: ETGVTQSPTHLIKTRGQQVTLRCSSQSGHNTVSWYQQALGQGPQFIFQYYREEENGRGNFPPRFSGLQFPNYSSELNVNALELDDSALYLCASSLAGLAGNTEAFFGQGTRLTVV.

This chain links TRBV29-1 with TRBJ2-1; 10 bases fit TRBD2. Germline V gene lookup returns CDR1 SQVTM and CDR2 ANQGSEA. The CDR3 consists of 15 residues. J lost 8 bases, V lost 3 bases, and 10 bases had no gene match. CDR3 DNA sequence: TGCAGCGTTGAGTTAGCGGGGGGCCGGAGGGATGAGCAGTTCTTC. It yields the protein CSVELAGGRRDEQFF.

The rearrangement uses TRBV18 and TRBJ2-2; D might be TRBD1 (6 bases). Trimming took 4 bases from V and 6 from J, leaving 15 bases between them. CDR3 length: 15 residues. CDR1 is KGHSH, CDR2 LQKENI, per germline. In nucleotides, the CDR3 is TGTGCCAGCTCACGGGACACCCCGGAGGCCGGGGAGCTGTTTTTT. This translates into CASSRDTPEAGELFF. Drawing the rest from reference TRBV18 and TRBJ2-2, the complete variable domain is NAGVMQNPRHLVRRRGQEARLRCSPMKGHSHVYWYRQLPEEGLKFMVYLQKENIIDESGMPKERFSAEFPKEGPSILRIQQVVRGDSAAYFCASSRDTPEAGELFFGEGSRLTVL.

This clone was counted a few times. The rearrangement links TRBV5-1 to TRBJ2-7; D is undetermined. CDR3 length equals 12 residues. Germline CDR1 reads SGHRS; CDR2 reads YFSETQ. Trimming shortened V by 7 bases and J by 3 bases, and 11 bases separated the two germline ends. The DNA for the CDR3 is TGCGCCAGCGGTGACACAAGCTACGAGCAGTACTTC. It specifies CASGDTSYEQYF.

The CDR3 loop reads CASKPGLASTYEQYF. CDR3 coding DNA: TGTGCCAGCAAACCGGGACTAGCGTCGACCTACGAGCAGTACTTC. The gene calls are TRBV6-6 and TRBJ2-7, with 10 nucleotides matching TRBD2. CDR3 length: 15 residues. Germline CDR1 and CDR2: MNHNY and SVGAGI (reference sequence). V lost 7 bases to trimming and J lost 2 bases; unmatched junction nucleotides: 8.

This chain links TRBV6-4 with TRBJ1-1, with D possibly matching TRBD1 (6 bases). V was pared by 3 bases and J by 5 bases, with 10 bases between. Germline V gene data show CDR1 as MRHNA and CDR2 as SNTAGT. This CDR3 has 13 residues. This CDR3 is CASSEQGPTEAFF. The CDR3 DNA follows: TGTGCCAGCAGTGAACAGGGACCGACTGAAGCTTTCTTT.

This chain uses TRBV5-4 with TRBJ1-1; D unresolved. V was pared by 0 bases and J by 5 bases, with 11 bases between. CDR3 length: 14 amino acids. Germline CDR1 reads SGHNT; CDR2 reads YYREEE (reference sequence). CDR3 loop: CASSLELAGTEAFF. In DNA form, the CDR3 reads TGTGCCAGCAGCTTGGAATTGGCGGGGACTGAAGCTTTCTTT.

CDR3 in amino acids: CASSVTGYGEQYF. The CDR3, as DNA: TGTGCCAGCAGTGTAACGGGGTACGGGGAGCAGTACTTC. The V and J genes are TRBV6-1 and TRBJ2-7, with D possibly matching TRBD2 (5 bases). CDR3 length: 13 residues. Germline V gene lookup returns CDR1 MNHNS and CDR2 SASEGT. V was clipped by 4 bases and J by 7 bases, with 14 bases between them.

The chain joins TRBV5-4 to TRBJ2-1; possibly TRBD1 for D (5 bases). The CDR3 runs 11 residues. V was cut by 3 bases and J by 9 bases, with 7 bases left in between. CDR1 is SGHNT, CDR2 YYREEE, per germline (reference sequence). CDR3 coding DNA: TGTGCCAGCAGCTCGGACACTGAGCAGTTCTTC. Protein: CASSSDTEQFF.

The J gene is TRBJ2-7, the V gene TRBV5-1; 10 bases match TRBD1. V lost 4 bases to trimming and J lost 7 bases; unmatched junction nucleotides: 11. Germline values: CDR1 SGHRS, CDR2 YFSETQ. The CDR3 runs to 15 residues. The CDR3 reads CASSVTGGAGSEQYF. Written as DNA, the CDR3 is TGCGCCAGCAGCGTGACAGGGGGCGCGGGTTCTGAGCAGTACTTC.

This chain connects TRBV6-6 to TRBJ2-7; 11 nucleotides match TRBD2. The junction had 7 bases not matched to a gene; V was cut back by 5 bases and J by 7 bases. The CDR3 is 14 residues long. Germline CDR1 is MNHNY and CDR2 is SVGAGI (reference sequence). This chain's CDR3 is CASSPTSGAGEQYF. CDR3 nucleotides: TGTGCCAGCAGTCCGACTAGCGGGGCGGGGGAGCAGTACTTC.

V gene TRBV5-1 combines with J gene TRBJ1-2; TRBD1 matches at 9 bases. The germline V gene has CDR1 SGHRS and CDR2 YFSETQ. J gave up 4 bases and V 4 bases, and 8 bases lay outside the gene matches. The CDR3 loop spans 15 amino acids. CDR3: CASSDPSTGGYGYTF. The CDR3 coding sequence is TGCGCCAGCAGCGACCCCTCGACAGGGGGCTATGGCTACACCTTC.

The chain recombines TRBV5-1 with TRBJ2-3; D is uncertain. With 0 bases removed from V and 0 bases from J, the gap between germline ends came to 8 bases. The CDR3 has 15 residues. The germline CDR1 and CDR2 sequences are SGHRS and YFSETQ. Here the CDR3 DNA reads TGCGCCAGCAGCTTGGCTCTCGTCAGCACAGATACGCAGTATTTT. Its translation: CASSLALVSTDTQYF.

The V gene is TRBV19, the J gene TRBJ1-2; 7 bases agree with TRBD1. Germline CDR1 and CDR2: LNHDA and SQIVND (reference sequence). V trimming: 2 bases; J trimming: 4 bases; junction bases outside the gene matches: 4. This CDR3 contains 14 residues. The CDR3 nucleotides read TGTGCCAGTAGTATACAGGGGGAACCCTATGGCTACACCTTC. It specifies CASSIQGEPYGYTF.

The genes are TRBV6-4 and TRBJ2-1; perhaps TRBD2 as D (5 bases). The CDR3 has 11 residues. Per the germline V gene, CDR1 is MRHNA and CDR2 is SNTAGT. The V end lost 6 bases, the J end lost 7 bases, and 7 bases lay between the germline ends. The CDR3 DNA follows: TGTGCCAGCAGCTGGAGGAATGAGCAGTTCTTC. Amino acid sequence: CASSWRNEQFF.

The rearrangement joins TRBV27 to TRBJ2-7, with TRBD2 as a possible D gene (5 bases). The germline gives CDR1 MNHEY, CDR2 SMNVEV (reference sequence). The CDR3 totals 15 residues. Trimming left V 6 bases short and J 3 bases short, with 18 bases between. The CDR3 here is CASSPPSAGSYEQYF. CDR3 sequence (DNA): TGTGCCAGCAGCCCTCCCTCCGCGGGCAGCTACGAGCAGTACTTC.

The CDR3 DNA is TGTGCCAGCAGTGAAGGTCCGTTCGTGAACACTGAAGCTTTCTTT. As protein: CASSEGPFVNTEAFF. The chain combines TRBV2 with TRBJ1-1; D ambiguous. The CDR3 is 15 residues long. Germline-derived CDR1 and CDR2 are SNHLY and FYNNEI. V lost 1 base, J lost 0 bases, and 9 bases lay in between.

CDR3 in DNA: TGTGCCAGCAGCCCCGGACAGGGGGATCAGCCCCAGCATTTT. Translated: CASSPGQGDQPQHF. The chain employs TRBV5-5 and TRBJ1-5; 10 bases align to TRBD1. Germline loops: CDR1 SGHKS, CDR2 YYEKEE (reference sequence). The CDR3 loop spans 14 amino acids. The V and J ends lost 4 bases and 5 bases, in that order; junction bases with no gene match: 3. The full variable domain, with the rest looked up from reference TRBV5-5 and TRBJ1-5, is DAGVTQSPTHLIKTRGQQVTLRCSPISGHKSVSWYQQVLGQGPQFIFQYYEKEERGRGNFPDRFSARQFPNYSSELNVNALLLGDSALYLCASSPGQGDQPQHFGDGTRLSIL.

The chain uses TRBV7-2 and TRBJ2-5, with 9 nucleotides matching TRBD1. Germline CDR1 SGHTA, CDR2 FQGNSA. Germline trimming cut 4 bases from V and 5 bases from J; bases unmatched to any gene: 8. The CDR3 has 15 residues. The CDR3 region has the DNA TGTGCCAGCAGCTCCCGGACAGGGGTTGGGGAGACCCAGTACTTC. Its protein product is CASSSRTGVGETQYF.

This clone came up once. The rearrangement uses TRBV28 and TRBJ2-7; D gene ambiguous. V lost 6 bases and J 0 bases, leaving 9 bases between the germline ends. The germline V gene encodes CDR1 MDHEN and CDR2 SYDVKM. The CDR3 totals 13 residues. The CDR3 bases are TGTGCCAGCAGGGAGATTAGCTCCTACGAGCAGTACTTC. Protein product: CASREISSYEQYF.

V gene TRBV7-2 combines with J gene TRBJ2-6, with D perhaps matching TRBD2 (6 bases). Trimming left V 5 bases short and J 0 bases short, with 17 bases between. Germline CDR1 and CDR2: SGHTA and FQGNSA. This CDR3 is built from 18 residues. The CDR3 DNA reads TGTGCCAGCAGCCCAGGCGGGACCCCGGTCTCTGGGGCCAACGTCCTGACTTTC. Encoded protein: CASSPGGTPVSGANVLTF.

V gene TRBV7-8 combines with J gene TRBJ2-7, with 8 bases fitting TRBD1. The V segment lost 5 bases and the J segment 1 base; nucleotides outside the gene matches: 10. The CDR3 spans 16 residues. Germline CDR1 is SGHVS and CDR2 is FQNEAQ. The CDR3 DNA follows: TGTGCCAGCAGCCCACGACAGGGGCAGCGGTCCTACGAGCAGTACTTC. This translates into CASSPRQGQRSYEQYF. The variable domain in full, completed from reference TRBV7-8 and TRBJ2-7, reads GAGVSQSPRYKVAKRGQDVALRCDPISGHVSLFWYQQALGQGPEFLTYFQNEAQLDKSGLPSDRFFAERPEGSVSTLKIQRTQQEDSAVYLCASSPRQGQRSYEQYFGPGTRLTVT.

CDR3 amino acids: CASSGTGGTEAFF. In nucleotides, the CDR3 is TGTGCCAGCAGTGGGACAGGGGGCACTGAAGCTTTCTTT. The chain employs TRBV2 and TRBJ1-1, with 10 bases lining up with TRBD1. The CDR3 extends over 13 amino acids. V lost 4 bases, J lost 4 bases, and 0 bases stayed unmatched. Germline V gives CDR1 SNHLY, CDR2 FYNNEI. The full variable domain, in which reference TRBV2 and TRBJ1-1 provide the parts outside the CDR3, is EPEVTQTPSHQVTQMGQEVILRCVPISNHLYFYWYRQILGQKVEFLVSFYNNEISEKSEIFDDQFSVERPDGSNFTLKIRSTKLEDSAMYFCASSGTGGTEAFFGQGTRLTVV.

V and J are TRBV6-1 and TRBJ1-6; D gene ambiguous. The CDR3 loop spans 15 amino acids. CDR1 MNHNS and CDR2 SASEGT come from the germline V gene. The V end lost 3 bases, the J end lost 0 bases, and 6 bases lay between the germline ends. CDR3 sequence: CASSDRSSYNSPLHF. Here the CDR3 DNA reads TGTGCCAGCAGTGATCGGAGCTCCTATAATTCACCCCTCCACTTT.

In this sample, this clone turned up a few times. The CDR3 reads CASSLDRNPYEQYF. The CDR3, as DNA: TGCGCCAGCAGCTTGGACAGAAATCCCTACGAGCAGTACTTC. V gene TRBV5-1 combines with J gene TRBJ2-7; D not certain. CDR1 and CDR2 from the germline V gene are SGHRS and YFSETQ. The V end lost 0 bases, the J end lost 2 bases, and 9 bases lay between the germline ends. The CDR3 contains 14 residues.

The rearrangement links TRBV6-4 to TRBJ2-2, with 7 bases that match TRBD1. The CDR3 contains 14 residues. Germline trimming cut 7 bases from V and 4 bases from J; bases unmatched to any gene: 6. Looked up from germline, CDR1 is MRHNA and CDR2 is SNTAGT. CDR3 DNA sequence: TGTGCCAGCAAAAGGGGACAGACCACCGGGGAGCTGTTTTTT. Its protein is CASKRGQTTGELFF.

This clone was seen a single time. The rearrangement links TRBV30 to TRBJ2-1, with 7 nucleotides matching TRBD1. The V segment lost 4 bases and the J segment 4 bases; nucleotides outside the gene matches: 10. The CDR3 length is 15 residues. Germline CDR1 and CDR2: GTSNPN and SVGIG (reference sequence). The CDR3 DNA reads TGTGCCTGGACCCGGGGTCAGGGGGATTACAATGAGCAGTTCTTC. It yields the protein CAWTRGQGDYNEQFF. Based on the CDR3 plus reference TRBV30 and TRBJ2-1, the full variable domain is SQTIHQWPATLVQPVGSPLSLECTVEGTSNPNLYWYRQAAGRGLQLLFYSVGIGQISSEVPQNLSASRPQDRQFILSSKKLLLSDSGFYLCAWTRGQGDYNEQFFGPGTRLTVL.

V and J are TRBV7-2 and TRBJ2-2, with D possibly being TRBD1 (6 bases). The CDR3 spans 16 residues. The V gene lost 4 bases and the J gene lost 1 base, with 13 bases spanning the gap. Germline CDR1 reads SGHTA; CDR2 reads FQGNSA. CDR3 protein: CASSSRQAQNTGELFF. CDR3 coding DNA: TGTGCCAGCAGCTCCCGACAGGCGCAGAACACCGGGGAGCTGTTTTTT.